The T cell receptor (beta chain) under discussion was sequenced for a study of blood T cell repertoires in COVID-19. Trimming took 6 bases from V and 4 from J; bases not matched to a gene: 2. Germline-derived CDR1 and CDR2 are SQVTM and ANQGSEA. The CDR3 spans 12 residues. Libraries were prepared by immunoSEQ multiplex PCR; TCRdb keeps only in-frame clonotypes and omits some of them. Of 130,000 to 150,000 clones listed, approximately 88% were seen once; the top ten hold approximately 0.95%. This receptor was identified in a woman aged 45-65 years with acute or convalescent COVID-19. The chain combines TRBV29-1 with TRBJ1-5; 8 positions agree with TRBD1. The source material was peripheral blood. CDR3 amino acids: CSVRQGNQPQHF. In nucleotides, the CDR3 is TGCAGCGTCAGACAGGGGAATCAGCCCCAGCATTTT.